The 14 T cell receptor beta chains reported below all come from one sample, sequenced in a study of blood T cell repertoires in COVID-19 (dated by TCRdb to 2020 to 2022). Libraries were prepared through the immunoSEQ multiplex PCR assay. The table comes from immuneACCESS by way of TCRdb, which keeps in-frame sequences with V and J called. Part of the clones is missing from these tables; in studies checked, under half for an unresolved V gene and the rest for unknown reasons. For this sample there are about 180,000 clones; approximately 84% appear just once. Together, the top ten hold 5.4% of the sample. The sample taken for sequencing was peripheral blood. These receptor sequences come from a woman aged 50 to 65 with COVID-19, enrolled during active disease.

This sequence joins TRBV7-9 and TRBJ2-1, with TRBD2 identical over 7 bases. Germline CDR1 SEHNR, CDR2 FQNEAQ (reference sequence). J gave up 8 bases and V 0 bases, and 7 bases lay outside the gene matches. The CDR3 spans 15 residues. DNA of the CDR3: TGTGCCAGCAGCTTAGCCTCGGGGGGTTGGGATGAGCAGTTCTTC. Protein: CASSLASGGWDEQFF. Looking up the rest from reference TRBV7-9 and TRBJ2-1 gives the full variable domain: DTGVSQNPRHKITKRGQNVTFRCDPISEHNRLYWYRQTLGQGPEFLTYFQNEAQLEKSRLLSDRFSAERPKGSFSTLEIQRTEQGDSAMYLCASSLASGGWDEQFFGPGTRLTVL.

The CDR3 protein is CASSFLAGAINEQFF. Written as DNA, the CDR3 is TGTGCCAGCAGCTTCCTAGCGGGGGCCATCAATGAGCAGTTCTTC. This chain connects TRBV7-6 to TRBJ2-1, with 10 bases identical to TRBD2. CDR1 SGHVS and CDR2 FNYEAQ come from the germline V gene. The J segment lost 6 bases and the V segment lost 3 bases, leaving 5 bases of the junction unmatched. This CDR3 contains 15 residues. Full variable domain (rest looked up from reference TRBV7-6 and TRBJ2-1): GAGVSQSPRYKVTKRGQDVALRCDPISGHVSLYWYRQALGQGPEFLTYFNYEAQQDKSGLPNDRFSAERPEGSISTLTIQRTEQRDSAMYRCASSFLAGAINEQFFGPGTRLTVL.

The chain is built from TRBV6-2 or TRBV6-3 and TRBJ1-5; D perhaps matches TRBD1 (6 bases). Germline lookup yields CDR1 MNHEY and CDR2 SVGEGT. Trimming removed 5 bases from V and 4 bases from J, with 15 bases in between. CDR3 size: 15 residues. The chain's CDR3 is CASSGGETGNQPQHF. CDR3 coding DNA: TGTGCCAGCAGTGGGGGGGAAACAGGGAATCAGCCCCAGCATTTT.

The rearrangement uses TRBV9 and TRBJ2-2, with 8 positions matching TRBD1. Germline V gives CDR1 SGDLS, CDR2 YYNGEE. The CDR3 totals 16 residues. J gave up 7 bases and V 0 bases, and 8 bases lay outside the gene matches. CDR3 sequence: CASSVASRGLVGELFF. The CDR3 DNA reads as TGTGCCAGCAGCGTAGCTAGCAGGGGGCTGGTCGGGGAGCTGTTTTTT.

The gene calls are TRBV9 and TRBJ1-2; D not certain. Germline V gene data show CDR1 as SGDLS and CDR2 as YYNGEE. This CDR3 spans 12 amino acids. Trimming took 9 bases from V and 1 from J, leaving 10 bases between them. The CDR3: CAKQKDNYGYTF. As DNA, the CDR3 is TGTGCCAAACAGAAAGATAACTATGGCTACACCTTC.

Turning to this clone: Other DNA sequences in the sample encode the same CDR3. This chain links TRBV7-2 with TRBJ2-1; D might be TRBD1 (5 bases). Deletions cut 0 bases from V and 2 bases from J, with 5 bases between. This CDR3 region has 14 residues. Germline V gene lookup returns CDR1 SGHTA and CDR2 FQGNSA. The CDR3 region has the DNA TGTGCCAGCAGCTTAGCGGGGCCCTACAATGAGCAGTTCTTC. It is translated as CASSLAGPYNEQFF. Full variable domain (missing parts from reference TRBV7-2 and TRBJ2-1): GAGVSQSPSNKVTEKGKDVELRCDPISGHTALYWYRQSLGQGLEFLIYFQGNSAPDKSGLPSDRFSAERTGGSVSTLTIQRTQQEDSAVYLCASSLAGPYNEQFFGPGTRLTVL.

The chain joins TRBV7-6 to TRBJ2-3; TRBD2 aligns across 11 bases. Trimming at V came to 4 bases and at J to 1 base, leaving 7 bases not matched to a gene. CDR1 is SGHVS, CDR2 FNYEAQ, per germline. This CDR3 comprises 17 residues. CDR3 bases: TGTGCCAGCAGCTCTCAGCTACTAGCGGGGGGCACAGATACGCAGTATTTT. The encoded protein is CASSSQLLAGGTDTQYF.

The rearrangement uses TRBV6-2 or TRBV6-3 and TRBJ2-7, with 7 bases matching TRBD1. The CDR3 runs to 15 residues. CDR1 MNHEY and CDR2 SVGEGT come from the germline V gene. Trimming took 2 bases from V and 5 from J; bases not matched to a gene: 9. CDR3 nucleotides: TGTGCCAGCAGTTACCCTGGGACAGCCTCTAACGAGCAGTACTTC. Protein: CASSYPGTASNEQYF.

The gene calls are TRBV20-1 and TRBJ2-7; maybe TRBD1 (6 bases). The CDR3 spans 17 residues. V dropped 3 bases and J dropped 3 bases, with 24 bases sitting between them. Germline assignment: CDR1 DFQATT and CDR2 SNEGSKA (reference sequence). The CDR3 is CSASLYSGAVRGYEQYF. The CDR3, as DNA: TGCAGTGCTAGTCTATATTCAGGGGCAGTTAGGGGCTACGAGCAGTACTTC.

This chain uses TRBV30 with TRBJ1-2, with unresolved D. This CDR3 is 12 amino acids long. The germline V and J ends were trimmed by 4 bases and 7 bases, with 13 bases remaining between them. Per germline, CDR1 GTSNPN and CDR2 SVGIG (reference sequence). Here the CDR3 reads CAWTFGDFGYTF. CDR3 in DNA: TGTGCCTGGACCTTCGGGGATTTTGGCTACACCTTC.

The chain combines TRBV7-2 with TRBJ2-5, with no clear D. V dropped 4 bases and J dropped 5 bases, with 17 bases sitting between them. Per germline, CDR1 SGHTA and CDR2 FQGNSA. This CDR3 spans 15 amino acids. The CDR3 here is CASSSGSSFQETQYF. The CDR3 coding sequence is TGTGCCAGCAGCTCCGGGTCCTCCTTCCAGGAGACCCAGTACTTC.

This rearrangement joins TRBV6-2 or TRBV6-3 to TRBJ1-3; D ambiguous. The V gene lost 5 bases and the J gene lost 1 base, with 3 bases spanning the gap. The length of the CDR3 is 12 residues. In germline, CDR1 is MNHEY, CDR2 SVGEGT. CDR3 coding DNA: TGTGCCAGCAGTCCGTCTGGAAACACCATATATTTT. Translation gives CASSPSGNTIYF.

The chain has TRBV5-1 and TRBJ2-3; 7 bases align to TRBD2. CDR1 is SGHRS, CDR2 YFSETQ, per germline. This CDR3 has 15 residues. V shed 2 bases and J 3 bases; nucleotides not matched to a gene: 6. The CDR3 nucleotides read TGCGCCAGCAGCTTAGCCGGGGAGGGGACAGATACGCAGTATTTT. This gives the protein CASSLAGEGTDTQYF.

The rearrangement links TRBV25-1 to TRBJ2-4; perhaps TRBD2 as D (5 bases). The CDR3 spans 13 residues. Germline lookup yields CDR1 MGHDK and CDR2 SYGVNS. V lost 2 bases and J lost 9, with 11 bases in between. CDR3 sequence reads: CASSETGSGIQYF. CDR3 in DNA: TGTGCCAGCAGTGAAACGGGGTCGGGCATTCAGTACTTC.